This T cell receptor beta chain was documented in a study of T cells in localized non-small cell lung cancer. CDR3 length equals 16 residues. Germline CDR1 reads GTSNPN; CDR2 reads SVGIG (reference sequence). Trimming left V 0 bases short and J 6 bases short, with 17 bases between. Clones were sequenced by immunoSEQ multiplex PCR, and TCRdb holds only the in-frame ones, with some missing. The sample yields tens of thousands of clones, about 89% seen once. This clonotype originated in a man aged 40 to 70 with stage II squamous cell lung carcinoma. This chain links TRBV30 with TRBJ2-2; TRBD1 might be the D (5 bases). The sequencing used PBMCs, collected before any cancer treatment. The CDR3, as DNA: TGTGCCTGGAGTGTAATACGGCAGGGTGTGTCCGGGGAGCTGTTTTTT. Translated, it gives CAWSVIRQGVSGELFF. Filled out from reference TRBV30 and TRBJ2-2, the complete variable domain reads SQTIHQWPATLVQPVGSPLSLECTVEGTSNPNLYWYRQAAGRGLQLLFYSVGIGQISSEVPQNLSASRPQDRQFILSSKKLLLSDSGFYLCAWSVIRQGVSGELFFGEGSRLTVL.